A single sample gave rise to the 20 T cell receptor beta chains below, sequenced in a study of cytomegalovirus exposure and HLA in healthy donors (dated by TCRdb to about 2017). The library was prepared using the immunoSEQ multiplex PCR assay. A mixture of 60 forward primers for TCR Vbeta segments and 13 reverse primers for TCR Jbeta segments was used in the multiplex PCR. TCRdb limited this immuneACCESS table to in-frame rearrangements with V and J called. A share of clones is missing; checked studies link under half to unresolved V genes, and the rest is unexplained. The sample profile shows over 150,000 clones; roughly two thirds of them were found once. The ten largest clones capture 2.8% of the sample. Sequencing was performed on PBMCs. The receptors here all came from a woman aged 25-40 years in good health and CMV-seronegative.

This clone was seen a handful of times. The rearrangement joins TRBV9 to TRBJ2-1, with 8 bases that match TRBD1. This CDR3 has 16 residues. Germline V gives CDR1 SGDLS, CDR2 YYNGEE. With V trimmed by 0 bases and J by 4 bases, 6 bases remained unmatched. In nucleotides, the CDR3 is TGTGCCAGCAGCGTAGGGGTAGGGACAGGATACAATGAGCAGTTCTTC. The encoded protein is CASSVGVGTGYNEQFF.

This chain connects TRBV5-4 to TRBJ2-5; D is undetermined. Trimming stripped 0 bases from V and 4 bases from J, with 10 bases between. Germline CDR1 is SGHNT and CDR2 is YYREEE (reference sequence). The CDR3 runs to 14 residues. DNA of the CDR3: TGTGCCAGCAGCTTGGGAGGTGGTGGAGAGACCCAGTACTTC. Protein product: CASSLGGGGETQYF.

The J gene is TRBJ2-7, the V gene TRBV27; 9 bases match TRBD1. The CDR3 sequence is 15 residues long. The V segment lost 2 bases and the J segment 4 bases; nucleotides outside the gene matches: 6. Germline-derived CDR1 and CDR2 are MNHEY and SMNVEV (reference sequence). CDR3: CASSLGQGYVYEQYF. CDR3 nucleotide sequence: TGTGCCAGCAGTTTAGGACAGGGGTATGTTTACGAGCAGTACTTC.

The chain is built from TRBV7-2 and TRBJ1-1; D not certain. Germline CDR1 reads SGHTA; CDR2 reads FQGNSA. This CDR3 is built from 13 residues. The ends were cut back, 2 bases at V and 8 bases at J, with 12 bases in the middle. The CDR3 is CASSLYLAAEAFF. The CDR3 region has the DNA TGTGCCAGCAGCTTATATTTGGCAGCGGAAGCTTTCTTT.

This clone was detected a few times. V and J are TRBV5-1 and TRBJ2-5; TRBD2 agrees at 9 bases. The CDR3 spans 15 residues. Germline V CDR1 and CDR2: SGHRS, YFSETQ. V shed 0 bases and J 4 bases; nucleotides not matched to a gene: 4. The CDR3 sequence is CASSLEGLASETQYF. The CDR3 coding sequence is TGCGCCAGCAGCTTGGAGGGACTAGCATCAGAGACCCAGTACTTC.

This clone was seen a handful of times. This chain links TRBV7-9 with TRBJ1-4, with a possible D match to TRBD1 (6 bases). Germline CDR1 and CDR2: SEHNR and FQNEAQ (reference sequence). V was cut by 8 bases and J by 8 bases, with 12 bases left in between. There are 12 residues in the CDR3. The CDR3: CASQWGQEKLFF. The CDR3 DNA reads as TGTGCCAGCCAGTGGGGACAAGAAAAACTGTTTTTT.

The chain links TRBV15 to TRBJ2-6; tentative D call: TRBD1 (6 bases). The CDR3 totals 16 residues. The V end lost 0 bases, the J end lost 1 base, and 7 bases lay between the germline ends. In germline, CDR1 is LNHNV, CDR2 YYDKDF (reference sequence). The CDR3, as DNA: TGTGCCACCAGCAGAGATCAGGGGTCTGGGGCCAACGTCCTGACTTTC. Translation gives CATSRDQGSGANVLTF.

The chain combines TRBV19 with TRBJ2-5, with 10 bases that match TRBD2. Germline assignment: CDR1 LNHDA and CDR2 SQIVND (reference sequence). The CDR3 is 15 residues long. Germline trimming cut 3 bases from V and 5 bases from J; bases unmatched to any gene: 6. The CDR3 DNA follows: TGTGCCAGTAGTATCGGAGGAGCGGGAGGGGAGACCCAGTACTTC. Protein sequence: CASSIGGAGGETQYF.

The sample holds a few counts of this clone. The chain has TRBV5-5 and TRBJ1-5, with 8 bases fitting TRBD1. This CDR3 spans 15 amino acids. Per the germline V gene, CDR1 is SGHKS and CDR2 is YYEKEE (reference sequence). The V and J ends lost 3 bases and 4 bases, in that order; junction bases with no gene match: 6. In DNA, the CDR3 is TGTGCCAGCAGCTCCATGGGACAGGAGAATCAGCCCCAGCATTTT. It yields the protein CASSSMGQENQPQHF.

The CDR3 loop reads CASKGSGGNEKLFF. CDR3 coding DNA: TGTGCCAGCAAAGGGTCAGGGGGTAATGAAAAACTGTTTTTT. The chain uses TRBV6-5 and TRBJ1-4; 7 positions match TRBD1. The junction had 6 bases not matched to a gene; V was cut back by 7 bases and J by 4 bases. CDR1 and CDR2 (germline): MNHEY, SVGAGI. The CDR3 totals 14 residues.

The CDR3 protein is CASSTAGRRTQYF. CDR3 coding DNA: TGTGCCAGCAGTACCGCGGGGCGGAGGACGCAGTATTTT. The chain employs TRBV6-5 and TRBJ2-3, with D perhaps matching TRBD2 (6 bases). Germline CDR1 reads MNHEY; CDR2 reads SVGAGI. The CDR3 length is 13 residues. V lost 5 bases and J lost 9, with 15 bases in between.

V is TRBV11-1 and J is TRBJ1-2; 8 positions match TRBD1. The CDR3 is 14 amino acids. The germline CDR1 and CDR2 sequences are SGHAT and FQDESV (reference sequence). V dropped 5 bases and J dropped 4; count of bases not matched to a gene: 6. CDR3 amino acids: CASSADRGGYGYTF. DNA for the CDR3: TGTGCCAGCAGCGCCGACAGGGGAGGCTATGGCTACACCTTC. Looking up the rest from reference TRBV11-1 and TRBJ1-2 gives the full variable domain: EAEVAQSPRYKITEKSQAVAFWCDPISGHATLYWYRQILGQGPELLVQFQDESVVDDSQLPKDRFSAERLKGVDSTLKIQPAELGDSAMYLCASSADRGGYGYTFGSGTRLTVV.

This chain links TRBV28 with TRBJ1-2; possibly TRBD1 for D (6 bases). The germline V gene has CDR1 MDHEN and CDR2 SYDVKM. Trimming shortened V by 6 bases and J by 4 bases, and 12 bases separated the two germline ends. This CDR3 region has 13 residues. The CDR3 region has the DNA TGTGCCAGCAGGGGAAACAGGGCCTATGGCTACACCTTC. Translating gives CASRGNRAYGYTF.

This chain links TRBV28 with TRBJ2-7, with TRBD2 as a possible D gene (5 bases). This CDR3 has 15 residues. CDR1 is MDHEN, CDR2 SYDVKM, per germline. V was cut by 5 bases and J by 0 bases, with 14 bases left in between. The DNA for the CDR3 is TGTGCCAGCAGTACGCCGACGGGGAGCTCCTACGAGCAGTACTTC. The encoded protein is CASSTPTGSSYEQYF.

This clone was found a few times. The chain has TRBV4-3 and TRBJ1-5; the D gene is possibly TRBD1 (5 bases). The CDR3 runs to 15 residues. The germline V and J ends were trimmed by 5 bases and 1 base, with 12 bases remaining between them. The germline V gene encodes CDR1 LGHNA and CDR2 YSLEER. The CDR3 DNA is TGCGCCAGCAGCGTTTGGAGGGGAAGCAATCAGCCCCAGCATTTT. It yields the protein CASSVWRGSNQPQHF.

The chain combines TRBV27 with TRBJ1-5, with D tentatively TRBD1 (5 bases). Germline CDR1 reads MNHEY; CDR2 reads SMNVEV (reference sequence). Trimming left V 5 bases short and J 4 bases short, with 12 bases between. The CDR3 is 14 amino acids. In DNA, the CDR3 is TGTGCCAGCAGTCGCGGCCGGGGGAATCAGCCCCAGCATTTT. Translating it yields CASSRGRGNQPQHF.

V and J are TRBV2 and TRBJ2-3; 10 bases line up with TRBD2. The trim removed 1 base at V and 4 bases at J, leaving 5 bases unmatched. The germline CDR1 and CDR2 sequences are SNHLY and FYNNEI. CDR3 length equals 16 residues. This CDR3 reads CASSEGLTSGSDTQYF. The DNA of the CDR3 is TGTGCCAGCAGTGAAGGTTTGACTAGCGGGTCAGATACGCAGTATTTT.

This chain links TRBV11-2 with TRBJ1-3; D remains ambiguous. CDR3 length: 14 residues. Trimming removed 4 bases at V and 3 bases at J, with 10 bases between. Germline-derived CDR1 and CDR2 are SGHAT and FQNNGV. CDR3 sequence reads: CASSSPLGGNTIYF. As DNA, the CDR3 is TGTGCCAGCAGCTCCCCTCTAGGTGGAAACACCATATATTTT.

This chain joins TRBV9 and TRBJ2-2; a weak D match, TRBD2 (6 bases). This CDR3 comprises 16 residues. Germline V CDR1 and CDR2: SGDLS, YYNGEE. The V gene lost 4 bases and the J gene lost 0 bases, with 13 bases spanning the gap. CDR3 DNA: TGTGCCAGCAGCCCCCGAGGAGGGACGAACACCGGGGAGCTGTTTTTT. Encoded protein: CASSPRGGTNTGELFF.

This clone turned up a few times. The chain carries TRBV7-2 and TRBJ2-3; 8 nucleotides align to TRBD2. Germline lookup yields CDR1 SGHTA and CDR2 FQGNSA. V was pared by 4 bases and J by 6 bases, with 12 bases of the junction left unmatched. CDR3 size: 16 residues. The CDR3 DNA sequence: TGTGCCAGCAGCTCAGATGGGCGGGAGGTTTATGATACGCAGTATTTT. It yields the protein CASSSDGREVYDTQYF.